This record looks at one TCR beta chain sequence and its context. Between the trimmed V and J ends, which lost 2 bases and 1 base, there was a span of 10 bases. Per the germline V gene, CDR1 is SGHKS and CDR2 is YYEKEE (reference sequence). The CDR3 covers 15 residues. The data were taken from a study of blood T cell repertoires in COVID-19. About the study: The cDNA or gDNA used as material had been derived from T cells, B-cell-depleted T cells, or PBMCs.

Methods used by the authors: Quantification of nucleated cells was approximated via reference gene primer amplification. Method: immunoSEQ multiplex PCR; TCRdb's copy keeps in-frame clones and lacks some. V and J calls and clone size are given by that table; D and trimming were obtained from the DNA. The sample has approximately 61,000 clones; roughly 83% are singletons. This clonotype originated in a man between 50 and 59 years old with COVID-19, enrolled during active disease. The chain carries TRBV5-5 and TRBJ1-5; D remains unclear. Sequenced material: peripheral blood. The CDR3 here is CASSFYGPSNQPQHF. CDR3 in DNA: TGTGCCAGCAGCTTTTACGGTCCAAGCAATCAGCCCCAGCATTTT.